What follows is one T cell receptor beta chain and its context. Its antigen is still unknown. Measured with immunoSEQ multiplex PCR; TCRdb has only the in-frame clones, and not every one. The table has 50,000 to 65,000 clones, approximately 89% seen once. The data were obtained in a study of OX40 agonist ivuxolimab in advanced cancers. Notes on the study in general: More expanded clones were seen, on average, in CD8+ T cells than in CD4+.

V was clipped by 3 bases and J by 6 bases; unmatched bases: 10. CDR1 is MGHRA and CDR2 is YSYEKL in the germline V gene. This CDR3 is built from 17 residues. The TCR sequence derives from an adult with an advanced solid tumor such as melanoma, head and neck, liver or kidney cancer. The rearrangement uses TRBV4-1 and TRBJ2-4; 11 nucleotides align to TRBD2. The sequences come from CD4+ or CD8+ T cells sorted from blood, collected in a trial of the OX40 agonist ivuxolimab. CDR3 bases: TGCGCCAGCAGCCATGGCTTAGCGGGAGGGCCGAGAAACATTCAGTACTTC. Its protein is CASSHGLAGGPRNIQYF.